This T cell receptor beta chain was retrieved from a study of graft-versus-host responses after intestinal transplantation (dated by TCRdb to the early 2020s). For context, the study as a whole: The transplants that recipients received were multivisceral, liver-intestinal, or isolated intestinal. Every recipient was given anti-thymocyte globulin induction, then maintenance tacrolimus and steroids for two to three years. After intestinal transplantation, graft-versus-host and host-versus-graft alloreactive T cell clones in the graft, circulation and bone marrow were tracked using bulk TCR-beta CDR3 sequencing. Alloreactive clones were identified by sequencing pre-transplant mixed lymphocyte reaction products and comparing them with unstimulated pre-transplant donor and recipient T cells. The cohort enrolled 24 intestinal transplant recipients, one of whom was a retransplant, and a few patients without pretransplant specimens were excluded. Donor T cell macrochimerism was defined as a peak of at least 4% donor T cells among recipient peripheral blood mononuclear cells. Instead of going to the commercial service, samples from a few later patients were sequenced in-house on an Illumina MiSeq and processed with MiXCR. The investigation overall reported the following: GvH clones turned up in recipient bone marrow, with some appearing earlier in ileal mucosa or blood, a pattern consistent with an intestinal mucosal origin. Conclusions were limited by the relatively low number and heterogeneity of intestinal transplant patients. Early after transplant, declines in HvG clones were associated with peak levels of circulating GvH clones. In the allografts of patients with donor T cell macrochimerism, GvH to HvG T cell clonal ratios were high.

V loses 6 bases at its end and J loses 4 bases; junction bases beyond the gene matches: 9. The cysteine opens and the phenylalanine closes a CDR3 of 16 amino acids. The retained sequence is limited to the CDR3, 48 bases, with the frame set at the first base. CDR1 is given as SGHDN and CDR2 as FVKESK, both from the germline V gene. Read against the paper, the sample's time point label means: cells obtained before transplantation from donor or recipient. CD3+CD4+ and CD3+CD8+ populations were FACS-sorted from unstimulated pre-transplant donor and recipient cells taken from spleen or lymph nodes. The method behind the library was the immunoSEQ multiplex PCR assay. For most patients, genomic DNA was isolated using the Qiagen DNeasy Blood and Tissue Kit and was shipped frozen to Adaptive Biotechnologies for TCR sequencing. For most patients, high-throughput TCR-beta CDR3 sequencing of genomic DNA was performed by Adaptive Biotechnologies. The paper's data handling went like this. Adaptive's ImmunoSEQ software supplied the TCR sequencing data for 15 to 20 patients, while MiXCR and VDJtools were used to process a few other patients. To correct CD4 versus CD8 sorting errors, any sequence found in both subsets at a frequency ratio below 5:1 was removed. CDR3 nucleotide sequences shared by donor and recipient were removed because the origin of these sequences could not be assigned. Alloreactive clones required at least 2-fold expansion over unstimulated cells and minimum CFSE-low frequency of 0.002% (template counts) or 0.001% (read counts). Mappable clones were those detected in sequenced pre-transplant spleen, lymph node, or MLR CFSE-low populations of the donor or recipient. Cumulative frequency of alloreactive clones was calculated as a percentage of all sequences weighted by copy number. Drawn from immuneACCESS, this table holds only the in-frame rearrangements with V and J called that TCRdb kept. Clones are partly lost; checked studies trace under half to an unresolved V gene and leave the rest unexplained. The DNA gave D and trimming, while V, J and clone size come from that table. This sample has about 64,000 clones in its table, and roughly 90% of those were observed once. In total, the top ten clones hold 1.7% of the sample.

In its sample, this clone was seen once. Its antigen is not yet known. No base qualities exist here, and no much larger clone lies one base off it. Here the chain combines TRBV14 and TRBJ2-2; a stretch of 9 junction bases matches TRBD2. The clonotype was recovered from a human donor who was the organ donor for an intestinal transplant. Sequences were derived from unstimulated CD8+ T cells sorted from spleen or lymph node cells, sampled before transplant. The CDR3 protein sequence reads: CASSPAGGRSTGELFF. The nucleotide sequence is TGTGCCAGCAGTCCGGCGGGAGGGCGGAGCACCGGGGAGCTGTTTTTT.